These 9 T cell receptor beta chains share one sample of origin, sequenced in a study of shared clonotypes between healthy human individuals. Using immunoSEQ multiplex PCR, the repertoire was profiled, and TCRdb retains in-frame clones only, with some absent. The sample records 550,000 to 800,000 clones, about 90% being singletons. The sample taken for sequencing was memory CD8+ T cells from PBMCs. Subset in this sample: CD45RO+ cells pooled with CCR7-negative TemRA cells. The receptors shown here come from a man aged 18-30 years in good health. Some clones in this sample may be carry-over from other donors' samples.

The chain links TRBV27 to TRBJ1-2, with D unresolved. Germline V gene data show CDR1 as MNHEY and CDR2 as SMNVEV (reference sequence). This CDR3 contains 15 residues. The V end was cut by 6 bases, the J end by 4 bases, with 18 bases between. Here the CDR3 reads CASRPVLGSGYGYTF. CDR3 nucleotides: TGTGCCAGCAGACCTGTCCTGGGGAGCGGCTATGGCTACACCTTC.

V usage is TRBV7-2 and J usage is TRBJ1-5; D remains ambiguous. The CDR3 consists of 15 residues. Deletions cut 5 bases from V and 8 bases from J, with 19 bases between. CDR1 is SGHTA and CDR2 is FQGNSA in the germline V gene. CDR3 in DNA: TGTGCCAGCAGCCCCACCCCGGCGGCCGTGGAGCCCCAGCATTTT. Protein sequence: CASSPTPAAVEPQHF.

The chain uses TRBV15 and TRBJ2-7; 7 nucleotides align to TRBD1. The CDR3 extends over 14 amino acids. Germline CDR1 and CDR2: LNHNV and YYDKDF (reference sequence). The V segment lost 2 bases and the J segment 3 bases; nucleotides outside the gene matches: 4. CDR3 DNA: TGTGCCACCAGCAGAAGGACAGGTCGCTACGAGCAGTACTTC. It encodes CATSRRTGRYEQYF.

The CDR3 DNA is TGTGCCACCAGCACCAGGGGCACCTACGAGCAGTACTTC. Amino acids: CATSTRGTYEQYF. The chain employs TRBV15 and TRBJ2-7; the D gene is possibly TRBD1 (6 bases). Germline V gene data show CDR1 as LNHNV and CDR2 as YYDKDF (reference sequence). The CDR3 extends over 13 amino acids. V was trimmed by 4 bases and J by 2 bases, leaving 9 bases between them. The variable domain in full, with the rest retrieved from reference TRBV15 and TRBJ2-7, is DAMVIQNPRYQVTQFGKPVTLSCSQTLNHNVMYWYQQKSSQAPKLLFHYYDKDFNNEADTPDNFQSRRPNTSFCFLDIRSPGLGDTAMYLCATSTRGTYEQYFGPGTRLTVT.

This clone was seen only once. The rearrangement uses TRBV28 and TRBJ2-7; D ambiguous. With 6 bases removed from V and 2 bases from J, the gap between germline ends came to 17 bases. Looked up from germline, CDR1 is MDHEN and CDR2 is SYDVKM. CDR3 length: 15 amino acids. Here the CDR3 reads CASRSGFQLPYEQYF. CDR3 nucleotides: TGTGCCAGCAGGTCCGGGTTCCAACTTCCCTACGAGCAGTACTTC.

The CDR3 DNA is TGTGCCAGCGGCGACCGGGACAGGGTGTTTGATGGCTCCTACAATGAGCAGTTCTTC. Residues: CASGDRDRVFDGSYNEQFF. This chain uses TRBV7-9 with TRBJ2-1, with 9 nucleotides matching TRBD1. The CDR3 is 19 residues long. Losses at the gene ends were 8 bases for V and 0 bases for J; bases not matched to a gene: 17. Per the germline V gene, CDR1 is SEHNR and CDR2 is FQNEAQ (reference sequence). The variable domain in full, completed from reference TRBV7-9 and TRBJ2-1, reads DTGVSQNPRHKITKRGQNVTFRCDPISEHNRLYWYRQTLGQGPEFLTYFQNEAQLEKSRLLSDRFSAERPKGSFSTLEIQRTEQGDSAMYLCASGDRDRVFDGSYNEQFFGPGTRLTVL.

This clone was recorded only once. V and J are TRBV5-1 and TRBJ2-2, with TRBD1 matching 7 bases. CDR3 length: 16 amino acids. The V gene's germline CDR1 is SGHRS and CDR2 YFSETQ. V trimming: 4 bases; J trimming: 2 bases; junction bases outside the gene matches: 8. The CDR3 spells CASSTRDSPNTGELFF. The CDR3 nucleotides are TGCGCCAGCAGCACCCGGGACAGCCCTAACACCGGGGAGCTGTTTTTT.

The gene calls are TRBV4-3 and TRBJ2-7; 10 bases align to TRBD2. This CDR3 is 16 amino acids long. In germline, CDR1 is LGHNA, CDR2 YSLEER. The ends lost 4 bases at V and 4 bases at J; junction bases unmatched: 10. The CDR3 sequence is CASSPGSLAGRYEQYF. For the CDR3, the DNA is TGCGCCAGCAGCCCGGGGTCACTAGCGGGGAGGTACGAGCAGTACTTC.

The V and J genes are TRBV5-1 and TRBJ2-7; 7 bases map to TRBD1. CDR1 is SGHRS and CDR2 is YFSETQ in the germline V gene. With V trimmed by 4 bases and J by 2 bases, 9 bases remained unmatched. The CDR3 runs 15 residues. The CDR3 is CASSPGPGGAYEQYF. CDR3 sequence (DNA): TGCGCCAGCAGCCCGGGACCAGGGGGAGCCTACGAGCAGTACTTC. The full variable domain, its missing parts supplied by reference TRBV5-1 and TRBJ2-7, is KAGVTQTPRYLIKTRGQQVTLSCSPISGHRSVSWYQQTPGQGLQFLFEYFSETQRNKGNFPGRFSGRQFSNSRSEMNVSTLELGDSALYLCASSPGPGGAYEQYFGPGTRLTVT.